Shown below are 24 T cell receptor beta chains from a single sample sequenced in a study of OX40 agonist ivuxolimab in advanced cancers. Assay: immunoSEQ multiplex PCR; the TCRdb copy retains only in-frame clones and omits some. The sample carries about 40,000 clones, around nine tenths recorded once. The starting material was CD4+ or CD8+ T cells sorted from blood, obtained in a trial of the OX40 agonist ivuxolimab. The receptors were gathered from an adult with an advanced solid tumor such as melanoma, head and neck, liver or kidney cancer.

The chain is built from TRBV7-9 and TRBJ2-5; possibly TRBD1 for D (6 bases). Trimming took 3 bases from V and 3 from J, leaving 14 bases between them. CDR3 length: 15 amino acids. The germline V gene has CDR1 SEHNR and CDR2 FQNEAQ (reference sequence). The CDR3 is CASSFLLGAEETQYF. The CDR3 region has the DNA TGTGCCAGCAGCTTCTTGCTGGGGGCCGAAGAGACCCAGTACTTC.

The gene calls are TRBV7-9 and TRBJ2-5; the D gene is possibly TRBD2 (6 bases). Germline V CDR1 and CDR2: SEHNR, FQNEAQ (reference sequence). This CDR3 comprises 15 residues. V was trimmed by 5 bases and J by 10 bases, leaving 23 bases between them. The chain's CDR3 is CASSIGTPGVGSQYF. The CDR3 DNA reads TGTGCCAGCAGCATAGGGACTCCGGGGGTAGGAAGCCAGTACTTC.

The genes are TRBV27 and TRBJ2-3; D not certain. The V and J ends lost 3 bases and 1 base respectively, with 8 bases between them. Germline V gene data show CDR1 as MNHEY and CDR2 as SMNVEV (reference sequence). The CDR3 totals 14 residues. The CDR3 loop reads CASSFVGGTDTQYF. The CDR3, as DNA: TGTGCCAGCAGTTTTGTTGGGGGCACAGATACGCAGTATTTT.

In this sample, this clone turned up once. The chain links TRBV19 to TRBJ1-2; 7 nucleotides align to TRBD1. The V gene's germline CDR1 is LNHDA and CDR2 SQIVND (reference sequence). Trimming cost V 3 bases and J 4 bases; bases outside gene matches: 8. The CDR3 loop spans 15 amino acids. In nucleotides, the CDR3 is TGTGCCAGTAGTATCCATGACAGGGAGGGCTATGGCTACACCTTC. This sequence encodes CASSIHDREGYGYTF.

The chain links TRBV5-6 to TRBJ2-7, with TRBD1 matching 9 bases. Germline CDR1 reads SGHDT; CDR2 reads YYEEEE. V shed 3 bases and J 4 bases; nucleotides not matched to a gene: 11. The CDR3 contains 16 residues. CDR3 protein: CASSSENRGHYYEQYF. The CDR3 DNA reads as TGTGCCAGCAGCTCCGAAAACAGGGGGCATTATTACGAGCAGTACTTC.

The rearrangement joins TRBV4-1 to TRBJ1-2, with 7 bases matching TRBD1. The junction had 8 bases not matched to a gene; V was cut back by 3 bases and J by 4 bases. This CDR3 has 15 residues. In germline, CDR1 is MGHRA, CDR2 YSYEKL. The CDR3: CASSQPTGTFYGYTF. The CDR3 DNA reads TGCGCCAGCAGCCAGCCGACAGGGACCTTCTATGGCTACACCTTC.

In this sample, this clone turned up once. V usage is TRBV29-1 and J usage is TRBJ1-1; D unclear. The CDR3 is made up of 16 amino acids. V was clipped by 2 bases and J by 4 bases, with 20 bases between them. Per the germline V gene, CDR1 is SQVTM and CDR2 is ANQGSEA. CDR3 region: CSVEPTDALFGTEAFF. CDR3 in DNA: TGCAGCGTTGAACCCACCGACGCCCTCTTTGGCACTGAAGCTTTCTTT. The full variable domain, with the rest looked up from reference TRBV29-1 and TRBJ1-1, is SAVISQKPSRDICQRGTSLTIQCQVDSQVTMMFWYRQQPGQSLTLIATANQGSEATYESGFVIDKFPISRPNLTFSTLTVSNMSPEDSSIYLCSVEPTDALFGTEAFFGQGTRLTVV.

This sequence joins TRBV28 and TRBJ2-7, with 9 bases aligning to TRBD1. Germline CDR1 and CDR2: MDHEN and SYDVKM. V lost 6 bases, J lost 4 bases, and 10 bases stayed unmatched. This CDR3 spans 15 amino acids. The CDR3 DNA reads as TGTGCCAGCAGCTCCGGACGAGACAGGGGGTACGAGCAGTACTTC. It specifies CASSSGRDRGYEQYF.

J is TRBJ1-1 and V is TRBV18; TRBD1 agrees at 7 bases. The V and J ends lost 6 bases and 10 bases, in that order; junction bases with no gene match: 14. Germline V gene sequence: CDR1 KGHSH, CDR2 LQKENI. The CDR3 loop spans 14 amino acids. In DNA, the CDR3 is TGTGCCAGCTCGGATAAGGGACAGCCGAGGGGAGCTTTCTTT. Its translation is CASSDKGQPRGAFF.

The DNA for the CDR3 is TGTGCCAGCAGTTACTCGATGGGGGGCTACGAGCAGTACTTC. Translating gives CASSYSMGGYEQYF. The chain is built from TRBV6-5 and TRBJ2-7, with a tentative D call TRBD2 (6 bases). Germline assignment: CDR1 MNHEY and CDR2 SVGAGI. The ends were cut back, 0 bases at V and 3 bases at J, with 9 bases in the middle. This CDR3 comprises 14 residues.

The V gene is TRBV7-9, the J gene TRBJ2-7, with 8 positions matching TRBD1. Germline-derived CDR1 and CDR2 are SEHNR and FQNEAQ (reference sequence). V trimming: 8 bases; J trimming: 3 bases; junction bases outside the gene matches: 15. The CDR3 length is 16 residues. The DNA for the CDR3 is TGTGCCAGCTCCCCCCGTGGGCAGGGGGCGGTCTACGAGCAGTACTTC. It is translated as CASSPRGQGAVYEQYF.

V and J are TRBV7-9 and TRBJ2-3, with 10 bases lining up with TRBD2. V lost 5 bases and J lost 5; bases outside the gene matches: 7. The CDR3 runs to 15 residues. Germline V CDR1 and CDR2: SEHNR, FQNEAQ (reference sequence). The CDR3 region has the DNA TGTGCCAGCAGCCGCACTAGCGGGGATGGAGATACGCAGTATTTT. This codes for CASSRTSGDGDTQYF.

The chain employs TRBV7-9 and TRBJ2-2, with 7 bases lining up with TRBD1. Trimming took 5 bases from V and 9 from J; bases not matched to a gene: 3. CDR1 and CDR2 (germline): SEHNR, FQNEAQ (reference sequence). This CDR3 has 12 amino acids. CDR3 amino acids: CASSPQGWELFF. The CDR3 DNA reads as TGTGCCAGCAGCCCACAGGGGTGGGAGCTGTTTTTT.

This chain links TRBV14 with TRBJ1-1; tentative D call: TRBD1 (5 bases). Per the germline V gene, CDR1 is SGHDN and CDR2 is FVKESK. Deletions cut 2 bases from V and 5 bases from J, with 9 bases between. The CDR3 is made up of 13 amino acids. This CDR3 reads CASSQQGWTEAFF. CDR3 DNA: TGTGCCAGCAGCCAACAGGGCTGGACTGAAGCTTTCTTT.

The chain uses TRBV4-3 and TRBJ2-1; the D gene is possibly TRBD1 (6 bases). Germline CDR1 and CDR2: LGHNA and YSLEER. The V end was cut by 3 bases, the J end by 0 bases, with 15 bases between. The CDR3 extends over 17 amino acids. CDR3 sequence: CASSHPTGLSSYNEQFF. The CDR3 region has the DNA TGCGCCAGCAGCCATCCGACAGGTTTAAGCTCCTACAATGAGCAGTTCTTC.

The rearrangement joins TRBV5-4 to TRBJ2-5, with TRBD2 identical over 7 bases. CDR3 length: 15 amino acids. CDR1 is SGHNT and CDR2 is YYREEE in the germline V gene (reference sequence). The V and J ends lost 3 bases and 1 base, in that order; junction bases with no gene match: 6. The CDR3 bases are TGTGCCAGCAGCTATGTGGGGGGGGGCCAAGAGACCCAGTACTTC. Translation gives CASSYVGGGQETQYF.

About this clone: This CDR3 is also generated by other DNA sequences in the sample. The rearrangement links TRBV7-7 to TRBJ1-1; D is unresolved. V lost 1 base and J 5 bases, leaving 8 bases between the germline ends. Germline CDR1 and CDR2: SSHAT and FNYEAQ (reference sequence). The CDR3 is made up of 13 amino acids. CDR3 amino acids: CASSLGLGTEAFF. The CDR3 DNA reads TGTGCCAGCAGCTTAGGACTGGGGACTGAAGCTTTCTTT.

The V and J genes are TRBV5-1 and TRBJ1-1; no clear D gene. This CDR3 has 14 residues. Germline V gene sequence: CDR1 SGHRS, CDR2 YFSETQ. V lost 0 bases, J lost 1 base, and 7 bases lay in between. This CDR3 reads CASSLVAGNTEAFF. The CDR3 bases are TGCGCCAGCAGCTTGGTCGCGGGGAACACTGAAGCTTTCTTT. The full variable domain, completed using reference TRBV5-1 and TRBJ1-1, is KAGVTQTPRYLIKTRGQQVTLSCSPISGHRSVSWYQQTPGQGLQFLFEYFSETQRNKGNFPGRFSGRQFSNSRSEMNVSTLELGDSALYLCASSLVAGNTEAFFGQGTRLTVV.

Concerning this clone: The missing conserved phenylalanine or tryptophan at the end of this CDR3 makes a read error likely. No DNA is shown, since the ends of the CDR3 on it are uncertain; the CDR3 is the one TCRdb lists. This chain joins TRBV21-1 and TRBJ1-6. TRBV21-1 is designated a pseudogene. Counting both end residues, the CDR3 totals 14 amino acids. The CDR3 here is CASSADGSNSPLHL.

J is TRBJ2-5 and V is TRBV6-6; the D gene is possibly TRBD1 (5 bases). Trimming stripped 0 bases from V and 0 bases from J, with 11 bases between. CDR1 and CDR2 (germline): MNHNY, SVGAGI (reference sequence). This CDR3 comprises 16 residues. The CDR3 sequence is CASSYSKQGYQETQYF. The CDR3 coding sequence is TGTGCCAGCAGTTACTCGAAGCAGGGCTACCAAGAGACCCAGTACTTC.

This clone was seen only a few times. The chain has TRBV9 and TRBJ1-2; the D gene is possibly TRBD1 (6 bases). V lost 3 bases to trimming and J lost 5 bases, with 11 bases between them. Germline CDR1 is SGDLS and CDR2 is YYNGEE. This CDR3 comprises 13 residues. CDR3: CASSEGGSYGYTF. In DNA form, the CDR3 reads TGTGCCAGCAGCGAAGGGGGTTCGTATGGCTACACCTTC. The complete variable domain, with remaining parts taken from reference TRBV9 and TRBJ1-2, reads DSGVTQTPKHLITATGQRVTLRCSPRSGDLSVYWYQQSLDQGLQFLIQYYNGEERAKGNILERFSAQQFPDLHSELNLSSLELGDSALYFCASSEGGSYGYTFGSGTRLTVV.

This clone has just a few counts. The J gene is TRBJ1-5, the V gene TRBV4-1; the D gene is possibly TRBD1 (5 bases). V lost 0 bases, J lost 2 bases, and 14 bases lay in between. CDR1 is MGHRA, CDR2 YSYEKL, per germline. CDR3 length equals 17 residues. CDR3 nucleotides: TGCGCCAGCAGCCAAGATAGGACAACATTAGGCAATCAGCCCCAGCATTTT. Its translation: CASSQDRTTLGNQPQHF.

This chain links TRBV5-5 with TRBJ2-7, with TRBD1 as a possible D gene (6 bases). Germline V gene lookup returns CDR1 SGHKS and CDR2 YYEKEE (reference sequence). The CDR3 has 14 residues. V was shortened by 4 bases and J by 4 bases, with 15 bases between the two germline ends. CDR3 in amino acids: CASSAGTWSYEQYF. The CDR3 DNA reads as TGTGCCAGCAGCGCCGGGACATGGTCTTACGAGCAGTACTTC.

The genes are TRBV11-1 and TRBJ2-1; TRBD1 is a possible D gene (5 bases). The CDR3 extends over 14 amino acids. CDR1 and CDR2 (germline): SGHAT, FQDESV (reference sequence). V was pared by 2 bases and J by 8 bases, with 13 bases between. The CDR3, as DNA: TGTGCCAGCAGCTTACAGGGCTGGGCGGATGAGCAGTTCTTC. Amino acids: CASSLQGWADEQFF.